This record concerns one T cell receptor beta chain sequence. The naive CD8 population came from CD45RO-negative cells selected for CCR7, without terminally differentiated effector memory CD45RA+ cells. Recent vaccinations or acute infections were absent in the healthy HIV-negative adult donors. Repertoires were generated with immunoSEQ multiplex PCR, while TCRdb's copy carries only in-frame clones and drops some. Of nearly 2 million clones listed, about 95% were seen once; the top ten hold more than 0.95%. The sample is drawn from a study of shared clonotypes between healthy human individuals. With 0 bases removed from V and 2 bases from J, the gap between germline ends came to 5 bases. CDR1 and CDR2 (germline): SEHNR, FQNEAQ (reference sequence). The CDR3 is 13 residues long.

The specimen was naive CD8+ T cells sorted from blood. The chain joins TRBV7-9 to TRBJ2-7; D is unclear. This clonotype was sampled from a man younger than 35 in good health. In DNA form, the CDR3 reads TGTGCCAGCAGCTTAGCATGGACCTACGAGCAGTACTTC. This sequence encodes CASSLAWTYEQYF.